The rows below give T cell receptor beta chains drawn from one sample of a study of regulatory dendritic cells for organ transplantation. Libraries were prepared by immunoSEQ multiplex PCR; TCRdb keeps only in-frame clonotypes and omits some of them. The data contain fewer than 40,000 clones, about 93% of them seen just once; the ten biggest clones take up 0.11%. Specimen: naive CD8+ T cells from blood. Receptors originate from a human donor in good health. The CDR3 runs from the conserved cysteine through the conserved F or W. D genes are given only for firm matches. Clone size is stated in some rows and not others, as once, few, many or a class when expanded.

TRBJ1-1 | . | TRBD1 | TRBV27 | CASSRQGRMTEAFF | TGTGCCAGCAGTCGACAGGGCAGGATGACTGAAGCTTTCTTT
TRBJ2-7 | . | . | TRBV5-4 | CASSPGPGEYEQYF | TGTGCCAGCAGCCCGGGGCCAGGGGAGTACGAGCAGTACTTC
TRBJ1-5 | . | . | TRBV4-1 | CASSLMGQGRNQPQHF | TGCGCCAGCAGCCTGATGGGGCAGGGAAGAAATCAGCCCCAGCATTTT
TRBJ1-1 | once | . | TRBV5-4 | CASSLYLGVGQGNTEAFF | TGTGCCAGCAGCTTGTATTTAGGGGTCGGGCAGGGAAACACTGAAGCTTTCTTT
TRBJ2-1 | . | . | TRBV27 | CASSSGGLSYNEQFF | TGTGCCAGCAGTTCCGGGGGGCTCTCCTACAATGAGCAGTTCTTC
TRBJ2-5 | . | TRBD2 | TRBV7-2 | CASSPRGRDAQYF | TGTGCCAGCAGCCCCAGAGGGAGGGATGCCCAGTACTTC
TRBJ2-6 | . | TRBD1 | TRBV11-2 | CASSLARDRGARVANVLTF | TGTGCCAGCAGCTTAGCTAGGGACAGGGGGGCTCGTGTGGCCAACGTCCTGACTTTC
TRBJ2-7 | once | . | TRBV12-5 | CASGLGPQQYF | TGTGCTAGTGGTTTGGGACCTCAGCAGTACTTC
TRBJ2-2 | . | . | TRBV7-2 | CASSQTSSGELFF | TGTGCCAGCAGCCAAACTAGCTCCGGGGAGCTGTTTTTT
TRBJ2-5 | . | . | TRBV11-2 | CASSLVNIFYSETQYF | TGTGCCAGCAGCTTAGTCAACATTTTTTACTCAGAGACCCAGTACTTC
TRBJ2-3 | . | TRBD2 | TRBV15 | CATSSSFSGRGTDTQYF | TGTGCCACCAGCAGTAGCTTTAGCGGGAGAGGCACAGATACGCAGTATTTT
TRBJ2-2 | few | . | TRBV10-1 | CASSESGDTGELFF | TGCGCCAGCAGTGAGTCAGGGGACACCGGGGAGCTGTTTTTT
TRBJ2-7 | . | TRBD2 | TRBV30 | CAWNPAGGSGEQYF | TGTGCCTGGAACCCCGCGGGAGGGTCGGGCGAGCAGTACTTC
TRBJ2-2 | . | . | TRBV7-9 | CASSPARNTGELFF | TGTGCCAGCAGCCCAGCCAGAAACACCGGGGAGCTGTTTTTT
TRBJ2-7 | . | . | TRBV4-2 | CASSQRSSQDSYEQYF | TGTGCCAGCAGCCAACGAAGTTCACAGGACTCCTACGAGCAGTACTTC
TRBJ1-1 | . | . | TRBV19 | CASSQIGTGEAFF | TGTGCCAGTAGCCAGATAGGGACGGGTGAAGCTTTCTTT
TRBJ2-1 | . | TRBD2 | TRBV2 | CASSSLAGKAYNEQFF | TGTGCCAGCAGTTCTCTAGCGGGAAAGGCCTACAATGAGCAGTTCTTC
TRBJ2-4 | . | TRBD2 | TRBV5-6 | CASSWTSGGYEYF | TGTGCCAGCAGCTGGACTAGCGGGGGTTACGAGTACTTC
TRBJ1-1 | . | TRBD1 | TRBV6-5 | CASSLQGAVNEAFF | TGTGCCAGCAGCTTACAGGGGGCTGTTAATGAAGCTTTCTTT
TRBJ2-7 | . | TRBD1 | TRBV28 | CASSLGQGYEQYF | TGTGCCAGCAGTTTGGGACAGGGCTACGAGCAGTACTTC
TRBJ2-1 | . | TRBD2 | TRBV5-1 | CASSPDGGAYNEQFF | TGCGCCAGCAGCCCTGACGGGGGGGCCTACAATGAGCAGTTCTTC
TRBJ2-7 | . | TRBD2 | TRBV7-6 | CASSLVGERGSYEQYF | TGTGCCAGCAGCTTAGTTGGCGAGCGGGGATCTTACGAGCAGTACTTC
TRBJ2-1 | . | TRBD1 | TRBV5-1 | CASSRDRIYNEQFF | TGCGCCAGCAGCCGGGACAGGATTTACAATGAGCAGTTCTTC
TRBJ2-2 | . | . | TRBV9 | CASSVPGETGELFF | TGTGCCAGCAGCGTGCCAGGAGAGACCGGGGAGCTGTTTTTT
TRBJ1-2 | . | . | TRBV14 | CASSWTAQYGYTF | TGTGCCAGCAGCTGGACGGCGCAATATGGCTACACCTTC
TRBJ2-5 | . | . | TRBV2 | CAGGWDFETQYF | TGTGCCGGGGGGTGGGACTTTGAGACCCAGTACTTC
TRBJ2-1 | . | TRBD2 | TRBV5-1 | CASSLVSAREFVHEQFF | TGCGCCAGCAGCTTGGTCAGTGCGCGGGAGTTTGTCCATGAGCAGTTCTTC
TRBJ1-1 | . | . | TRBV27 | CASSFSGAPHTEAFF | TGTGCCAGCAGTTTTTCGGGGGCGCCCCACACTGAAGCTTTCTTT
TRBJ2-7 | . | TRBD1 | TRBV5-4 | CASSFGDRTYEQYF | TGTGCCAGCAGTTTTGGGGACAGGACCTACGAGCAGTACTTC
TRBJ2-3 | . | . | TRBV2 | CASNGAASTDTQYF | TGTGCCAGCAACGGGGCGGCTAGCACAGATACGCAGTATTTT
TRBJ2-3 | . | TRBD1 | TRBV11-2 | CASSLRGGGTDTQYF | TGTGCCAGCAGCTTAAGAGGGGGCGGGACAGATACGCAGTATTTT
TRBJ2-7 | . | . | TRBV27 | CASSPGTYEQYF | TGTGCCAGCAGCCCTGGGACGTACGAGCAGTACTTC
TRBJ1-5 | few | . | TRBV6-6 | CASTGTVNQPQHF | TGTGCCAGCACGGGGACGGTTAATCAGCCCCAGCATTTT
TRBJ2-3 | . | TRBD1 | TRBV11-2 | CASSLAGQGVDTQYF | TGTGCCAGCAGCTTGGCAGGACAGGGTGTGGATACGCAGTATTTT
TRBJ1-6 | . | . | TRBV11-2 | CASSLVPYNSPLHF | TGTGCCAGCAGCTTAGTGCCTTACAATTCACCCCTCCACTTT
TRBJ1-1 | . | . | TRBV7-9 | CASSLVALPGTEAFF | TGTGCCAGCAGCTTAGTAGCCCTCCCAGGGACTGAAGCTTTCTTT
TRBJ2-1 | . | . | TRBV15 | CATSTAMRSSYNEQFF | TGTGCCACCAGCACCGCAATGCGGAGCTCCTACAATGAGCAGTTCTTC
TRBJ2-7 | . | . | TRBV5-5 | CASSLGRVVAEQYF | TGTGCCAGCAGCTTGGGCAGGGTGGTTGCCGAGCAGTACTTC
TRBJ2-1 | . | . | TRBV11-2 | CASSLGPGKSYNEQFF | TGTGCCAGCAGCTTAGGGCCGGGAAAGTCCTACAATGAGCAGTTCTTC
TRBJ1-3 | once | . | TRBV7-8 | CASSPTGSSGNTIYF | TGTGCCAGCAGCCCTACAGGGAGCTCTGGAAACACCATATATTTT
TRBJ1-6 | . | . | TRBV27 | CASSPGQGNSPLHF | TGTGCCAGCAGTCCGGGACAAGGAAATTCACCCCTCCACTTT
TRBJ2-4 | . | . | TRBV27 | CASSFSGAGNIQYF | TGTGCCAGCAGTTTCTCAGGGGCGGGAAACATTCAGTACTTC
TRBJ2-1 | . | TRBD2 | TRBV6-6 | CASSTSGTYYNEQFF | TGTGCCAGCAGTACTAGCGGAACATACTACAATGAGCAGTTCTTC
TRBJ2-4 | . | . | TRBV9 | CASSVEAGFKNIQYF | TGTGCCAGCAGCGTAGAAGCTGGCTTCAAAAACATTCAGTACTTC
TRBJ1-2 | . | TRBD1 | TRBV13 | CASSLGPQGALSYGYTF | TGTGCCAGCAGCTTAGGCCCCCAGGGGGCCCTCAGCTATGGCTACACCTTC
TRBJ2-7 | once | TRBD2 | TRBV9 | CASSQTSGGSYEQYF | TGTGCCAGCAGCCAAACTAGCGGGGGATCCTACGAGCAGTACTTC
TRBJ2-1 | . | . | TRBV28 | CAGQKLGNEQFF | TGTGCCGGACAAAAGCTGGGAAATGAGCAGTTCTTC
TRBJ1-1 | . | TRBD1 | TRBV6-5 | CASSGLQGVTEAFF | TGTGCCAGCAGTGGCCTTCAGGGGGTCACTGAAGCTTTCTTT
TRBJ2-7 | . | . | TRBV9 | CASSDGNPSSSYEQYF | TGTGCCAGCAGCGACGGAAATCCAAGCAGCTCCTACGAGCAGTACTTC
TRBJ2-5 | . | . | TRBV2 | CAGQWGLGSQETQYF | TGTGCCGGCCAGTGGGGACTCGGAAGTCAAGAGACCCAGTACTTC
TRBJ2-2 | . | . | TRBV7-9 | CASSYSGWGTDTGELFF | TGTGCCAGCAGCTATAGCGGCTGGGGTACGGACACCGGGGAGCTGTTTTTT
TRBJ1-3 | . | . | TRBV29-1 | CSVERGSISGNTIYF | TGCAGCGTTGAAAGGGGATCCATCTCTGGAAACACCATATATTTT
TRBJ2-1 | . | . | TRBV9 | CASSVVAGSSYNEQFF | TGTGCCAGCAGCGTAGTGGCCGGGAGCTCCTACAATGAGCAGTTCTTC